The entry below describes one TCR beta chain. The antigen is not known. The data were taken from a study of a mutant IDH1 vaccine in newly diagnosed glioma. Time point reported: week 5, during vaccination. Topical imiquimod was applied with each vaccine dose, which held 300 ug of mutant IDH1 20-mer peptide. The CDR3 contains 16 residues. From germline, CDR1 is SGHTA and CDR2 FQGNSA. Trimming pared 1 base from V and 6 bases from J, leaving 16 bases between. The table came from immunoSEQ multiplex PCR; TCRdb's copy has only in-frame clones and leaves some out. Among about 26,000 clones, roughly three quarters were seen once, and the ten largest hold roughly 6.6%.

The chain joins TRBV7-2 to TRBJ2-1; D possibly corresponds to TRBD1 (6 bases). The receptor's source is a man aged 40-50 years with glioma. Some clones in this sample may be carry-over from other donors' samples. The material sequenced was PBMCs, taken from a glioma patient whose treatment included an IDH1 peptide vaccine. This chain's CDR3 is CASSLGTGRIINEQFF. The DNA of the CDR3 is TGTGCCAGCAGCTTAGGTACAGGGCGAATCATCAATGAGCAGTTCTTC.